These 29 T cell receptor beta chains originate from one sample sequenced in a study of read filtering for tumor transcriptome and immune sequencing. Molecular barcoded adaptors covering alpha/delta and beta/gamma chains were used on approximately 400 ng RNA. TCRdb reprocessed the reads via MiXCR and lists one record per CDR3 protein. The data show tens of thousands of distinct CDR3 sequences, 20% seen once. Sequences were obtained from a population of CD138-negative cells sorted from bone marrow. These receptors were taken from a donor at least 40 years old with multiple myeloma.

The CDR3 loop reads CASNPGPPKGKLFF. CDR3 nucleotides: TGTGCCAGTAACCCGGGACCCCCGAAGGGAAAACTGTTTTTT. The chain employs TRBV19 and TRBJ1-4; TRBD1 is a possible D gene (5 bases). The CDR3 is 14 residues long. Germline V gives CDR1 LNHDA, CDR2 SQIVND (reference sequence). V lost 7 bases, J lost 10 bases, and 19 bases lay in between.

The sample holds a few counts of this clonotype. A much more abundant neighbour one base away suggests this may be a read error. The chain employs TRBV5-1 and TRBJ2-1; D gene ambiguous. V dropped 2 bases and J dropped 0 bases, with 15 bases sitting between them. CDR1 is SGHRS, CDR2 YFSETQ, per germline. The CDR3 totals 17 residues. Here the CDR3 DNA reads TGCGCCAGCAGCTTTCGGCCGGGTACAAGCTCCTACAATGAGCAGTTCTTC. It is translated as CASSFRPGTSSYNEQFF. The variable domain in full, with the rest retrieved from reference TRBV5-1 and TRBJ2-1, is KAGVTQTPRYLIKTRGQQVTLSCSPISGHRSVSWYQQTPGQGLQFLFEYFSETQRNKGNFPGRFSGRQFSNSRSEMNVSTLELGDSALYLCASSFRPGTSSYNEQFFGPGTRLTVL.

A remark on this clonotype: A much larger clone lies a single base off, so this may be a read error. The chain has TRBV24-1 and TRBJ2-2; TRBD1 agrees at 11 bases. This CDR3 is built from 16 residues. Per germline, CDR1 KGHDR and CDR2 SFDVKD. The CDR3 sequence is CAASDPGTGGTGELFF. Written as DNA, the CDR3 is TGTGCCGCCAGTGATCCAGGGACAGGGGGAACAGGGGAGCTGTTTTTT.

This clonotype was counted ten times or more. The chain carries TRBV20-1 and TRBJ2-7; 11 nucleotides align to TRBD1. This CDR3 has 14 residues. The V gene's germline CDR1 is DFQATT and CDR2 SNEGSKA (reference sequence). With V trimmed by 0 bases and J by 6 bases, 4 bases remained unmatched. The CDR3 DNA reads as TGCAGTGCTAGAGAACCCGGGACAGGGGGCGAGCAGTACTTC. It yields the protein CSAREPGTGGEQYF.

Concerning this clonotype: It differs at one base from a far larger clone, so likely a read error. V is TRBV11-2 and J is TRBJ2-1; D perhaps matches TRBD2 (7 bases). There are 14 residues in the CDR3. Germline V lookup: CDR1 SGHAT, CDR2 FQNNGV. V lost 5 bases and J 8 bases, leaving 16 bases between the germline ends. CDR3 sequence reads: CASSGGALSYEQFF. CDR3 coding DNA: TGTGCCAGCAGCGGGGGGGCCCTTTCCTATGAGCAGTTCTTC.

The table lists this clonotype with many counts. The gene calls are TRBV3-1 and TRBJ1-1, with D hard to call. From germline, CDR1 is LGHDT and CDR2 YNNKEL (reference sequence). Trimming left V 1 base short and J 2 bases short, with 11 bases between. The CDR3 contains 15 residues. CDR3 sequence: CASSQGPWVNTEAFF. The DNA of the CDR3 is TGTGCCAGCAGCCAAGGCCCCTGGGTCAACACTGAAGCTTTCTTT.

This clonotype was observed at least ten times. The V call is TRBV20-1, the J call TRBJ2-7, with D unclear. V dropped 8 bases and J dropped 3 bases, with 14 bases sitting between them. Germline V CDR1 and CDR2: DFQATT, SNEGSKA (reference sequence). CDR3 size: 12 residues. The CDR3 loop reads CSSPSDGYEQYF. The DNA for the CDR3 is TGCAGTTCTCCCTCGGACGGCTACGAGCAGTACTTC.

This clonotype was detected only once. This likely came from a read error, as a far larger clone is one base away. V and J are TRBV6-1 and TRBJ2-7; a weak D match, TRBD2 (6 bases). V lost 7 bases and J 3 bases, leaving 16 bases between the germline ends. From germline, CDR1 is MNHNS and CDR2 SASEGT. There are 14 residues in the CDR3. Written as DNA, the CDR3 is TGTGCCAGCAAGCCCGGAGGGGAATACTACGAGCAGTACTTC. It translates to CASKPGGEYYEQYF.

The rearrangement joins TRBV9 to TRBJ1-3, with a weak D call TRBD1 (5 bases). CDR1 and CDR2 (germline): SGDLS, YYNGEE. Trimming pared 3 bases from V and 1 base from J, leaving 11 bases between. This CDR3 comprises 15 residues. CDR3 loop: CASSGQPQSGNTIYF. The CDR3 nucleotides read TGTGCCAGCAGCGGACAGCCACAGTCTGGAAACACCATATATTTT.

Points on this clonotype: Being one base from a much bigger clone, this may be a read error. CDR3 nucleotide sequence: TGCAGCGTTGCTGGACAGGGGTCCACTGAAGCTTTCTTT. This translates into CSVAGQGSTEAFF. V and J are TRBV29-1 and TRBJ1-1; 9 nucleotides agree with TRBD1. Germline loops: CDR1 SQVTM, CDR2 ANQGSEA. V trimming: 4 bases; J trimming: 4 bases; junction bases outside the gene matches: 4. The CDR3 runs 13 residues.

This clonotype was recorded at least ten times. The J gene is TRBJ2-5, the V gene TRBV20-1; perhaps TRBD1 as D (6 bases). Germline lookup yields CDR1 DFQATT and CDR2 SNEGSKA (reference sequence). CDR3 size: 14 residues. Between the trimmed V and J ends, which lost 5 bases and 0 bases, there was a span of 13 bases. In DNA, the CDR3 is TGCAGTGCTGTCCGGGACACCTACCAAGAGACCCAGTACTTC. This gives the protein CSAVRDTYQETQYF.

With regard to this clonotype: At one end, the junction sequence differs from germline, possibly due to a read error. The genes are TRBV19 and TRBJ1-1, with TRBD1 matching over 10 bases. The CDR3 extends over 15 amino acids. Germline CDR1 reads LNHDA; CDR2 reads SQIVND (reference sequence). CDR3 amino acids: CAGSKGQGMNTEAFF. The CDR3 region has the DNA TGTGCCGGTAGTAAGGGACAGGGGATGAACACTGAAGCTTTCTTT.

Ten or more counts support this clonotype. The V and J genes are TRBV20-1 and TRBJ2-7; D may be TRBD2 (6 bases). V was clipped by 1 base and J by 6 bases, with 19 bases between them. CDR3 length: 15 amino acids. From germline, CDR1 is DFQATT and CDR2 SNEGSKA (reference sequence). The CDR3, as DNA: TGCAGTGCTAGAGCAGGTGGAGGGGCGCAAGGCGAGCAGTACTTC. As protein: CSARAGGGAQGEQYF.

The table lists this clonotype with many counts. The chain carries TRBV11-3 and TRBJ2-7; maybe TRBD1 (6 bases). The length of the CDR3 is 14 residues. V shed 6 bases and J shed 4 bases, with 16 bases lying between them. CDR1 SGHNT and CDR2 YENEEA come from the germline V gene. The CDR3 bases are TGTGCCAGCAGGGACAGAAGTGGGGGATACGAGCAGTACTTC. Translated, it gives CASRDRSGGYEQYF.

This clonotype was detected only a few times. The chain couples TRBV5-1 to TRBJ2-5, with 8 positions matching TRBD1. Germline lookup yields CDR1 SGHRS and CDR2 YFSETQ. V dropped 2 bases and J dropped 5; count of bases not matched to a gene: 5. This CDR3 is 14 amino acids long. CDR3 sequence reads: CASSLDRGGETQYF. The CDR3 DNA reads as TGCGCCAGCAGCTTAGACAGGGGCGGGGAGACCCAGTACTTC.

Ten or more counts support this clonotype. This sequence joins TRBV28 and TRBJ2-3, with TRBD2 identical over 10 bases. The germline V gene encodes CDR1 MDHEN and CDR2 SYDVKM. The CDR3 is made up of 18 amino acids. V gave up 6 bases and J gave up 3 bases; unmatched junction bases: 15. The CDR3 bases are TGTGCCAGCAGCAGAACCCTAGCGGGGGCCTCAAAAACAGATACGCAGTATTTT. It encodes CASSRTLAGASKTDTQYF.

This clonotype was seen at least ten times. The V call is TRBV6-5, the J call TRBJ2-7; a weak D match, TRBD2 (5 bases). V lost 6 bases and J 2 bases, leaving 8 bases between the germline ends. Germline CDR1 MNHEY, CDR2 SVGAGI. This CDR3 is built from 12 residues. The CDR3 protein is CASSPGTYEQYF. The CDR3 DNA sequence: TGTGCCAGCAGCCCCGGGACCTACGAGCAGTACTTC.

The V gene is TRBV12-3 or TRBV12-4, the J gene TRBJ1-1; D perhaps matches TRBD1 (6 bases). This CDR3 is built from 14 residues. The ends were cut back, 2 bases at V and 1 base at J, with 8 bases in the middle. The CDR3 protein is CASSLQGSNTEAFF. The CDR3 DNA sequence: TGTGCCAGCAGTTTACAGGGGTCGAACACTGAAGCTTTCTTT.

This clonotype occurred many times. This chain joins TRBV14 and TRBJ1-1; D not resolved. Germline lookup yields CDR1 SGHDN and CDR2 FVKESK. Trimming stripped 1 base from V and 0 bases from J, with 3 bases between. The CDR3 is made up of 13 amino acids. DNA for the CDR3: TGTGCCAGCAGCCAAGGGGTGAACACTGAAGCTTTCTTT. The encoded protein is CASSQGVNTEAFF.

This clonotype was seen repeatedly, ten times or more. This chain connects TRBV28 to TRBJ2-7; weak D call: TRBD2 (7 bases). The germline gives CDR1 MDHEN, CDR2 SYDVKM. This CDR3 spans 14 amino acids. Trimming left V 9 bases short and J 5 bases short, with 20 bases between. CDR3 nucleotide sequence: TGTGCCAGTACCAATGGGGGGGGCACGAACGAGCAGTACTTC. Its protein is CASTNGGGTNEQYF.

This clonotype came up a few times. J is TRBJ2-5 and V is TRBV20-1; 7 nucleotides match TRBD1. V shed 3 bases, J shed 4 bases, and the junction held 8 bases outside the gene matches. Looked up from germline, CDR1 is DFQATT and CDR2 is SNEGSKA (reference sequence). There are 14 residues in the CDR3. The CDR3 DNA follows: TGCAGTGCTAGGTTACAGGGGATGGGAGAGACCCAGTACTTC. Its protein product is CSARLQGMGETQYF.

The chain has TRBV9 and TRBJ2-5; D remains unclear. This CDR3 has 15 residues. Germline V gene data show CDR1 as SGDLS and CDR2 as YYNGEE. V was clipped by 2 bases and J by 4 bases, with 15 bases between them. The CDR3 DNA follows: TGTGCCAGCAGCGTGTTTTCCGGGCCCTCAGAGACCCAGTACTTC. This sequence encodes CASSVFSGPSETQYF.

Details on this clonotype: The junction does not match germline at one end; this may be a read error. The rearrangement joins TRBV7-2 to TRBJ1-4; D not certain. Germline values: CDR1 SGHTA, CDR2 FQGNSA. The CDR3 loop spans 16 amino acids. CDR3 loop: CASSLGSGATNEKLFF. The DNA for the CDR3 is TGTGCTAGCAGCTTGGGTAGTGGGGCAACTAATGAAAAACTGTTTTTT.

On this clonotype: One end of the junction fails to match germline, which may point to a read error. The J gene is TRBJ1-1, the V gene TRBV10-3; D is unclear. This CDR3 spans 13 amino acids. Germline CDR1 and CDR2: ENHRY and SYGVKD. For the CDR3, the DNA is TGTGTCATCAGTGAGTCGGGTCGGACTGAAGCTTTCTTT. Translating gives CVISESGRTEAFF.

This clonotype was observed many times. The CDR3 DNA reads TGTGCCAGCAGCCCCAGTGGCAATCAGCCCCAGCATTTT. Its translation is CASSPSGNQPQHF. The chain recombines TRBV7-9 with TRBJ1-5; D is ambiguous. Germline CDR1 reads SEHNR; CDR2 reads FQNEAQ (reference sequence). CDR3 length: 13 amino acids. V was cut by 5 bases and J by 2 bases, with 7 bases left in between.

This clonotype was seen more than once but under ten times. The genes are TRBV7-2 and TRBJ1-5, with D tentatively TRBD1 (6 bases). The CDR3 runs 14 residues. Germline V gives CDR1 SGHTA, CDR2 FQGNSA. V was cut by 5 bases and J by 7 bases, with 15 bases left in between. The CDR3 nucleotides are TGTGCCAGCAGCATTCGACAGGCCGGACAGCCCCAGCATTTT. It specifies CASSIRQAGQPQHF.

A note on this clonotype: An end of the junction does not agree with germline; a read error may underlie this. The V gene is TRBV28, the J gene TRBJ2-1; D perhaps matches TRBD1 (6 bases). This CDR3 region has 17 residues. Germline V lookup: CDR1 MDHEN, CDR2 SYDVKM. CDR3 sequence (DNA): TGTGCCATCAGTCCACCGGTTGGACAGTTACAGGACAATGAGCAGTTCTTC. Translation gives CAISPPVGQLQDNEQFF.

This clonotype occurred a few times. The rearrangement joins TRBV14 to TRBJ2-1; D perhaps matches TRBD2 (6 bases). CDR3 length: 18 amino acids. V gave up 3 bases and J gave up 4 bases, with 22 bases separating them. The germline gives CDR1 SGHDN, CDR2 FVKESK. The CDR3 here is CASSHYNFPGSPYNEQFF. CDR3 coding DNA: TGTGCCAGCAGCCATTATAACTTCCCCGGGAGTCCGTACAATGAGCAGTTCTTC.

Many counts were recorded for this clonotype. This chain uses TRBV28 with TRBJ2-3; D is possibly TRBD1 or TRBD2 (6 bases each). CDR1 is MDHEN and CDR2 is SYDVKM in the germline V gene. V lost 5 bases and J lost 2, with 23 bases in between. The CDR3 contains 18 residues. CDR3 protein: CASSPSRLGGGDTDTQYF. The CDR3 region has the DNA TGTGCCAGCAGTCCCTCCCGCTTGGGGGGCGGGGACACAGATACGCAGTATTTT.